These 18 T cell receptor beta chains originate from one sample sequenced in a study of Graves' ophthalmopathy and Graves' hyperthyroidism. Investigators amplified TCR beta CDR3 regions from RNA transcripts. An opening RT-PCR round employed HTBI primers and preceded a second-round multiplex PCR. TCRdb re-analysed the multiplex PCR reads in MiXCR, keeping a single row per CDR3 protein. The sample carries roughly 1.1 million distinct CDR3 sequences, roughly two fifths recorded once. The sequenced sample consisted of peripheral blood or thyroid tissue (not recorded which). All receptors derive from an adult man with Graves' hyperthyroidism.

This clonotype was recorded at least ten times. The CDR3 loop is CAPPMGTYEQYF. The CDR3 DNA reads TGTGCCCCCCCGATGGGGACCTACGAGCAGTACTTC. The chain carries TRBV19 and TRBJ2-7, with D uncertain. Germline V gene lookup returns CDR1 LNHDA and CDR2 SQIVND (reference sequence). V was pared by 11 bases and J by 2 bases, with 13 bases between. This CDR3 has 12 amino acids.

The gene calls are TRBV25-1 and TRBJ1-2; 9 nucleotides agree with TRBD1. The CDR3 extends over 14 amino acids. Germline V gives CDR1 MGHDK, CDR2 SYGVNS. Losses at the gene ends were 8 bases for V and 4 bases for J; bases not matched to a gene: 8. In DNA, the CDR3 is TGTGCCAGCCCGGAGACAGGGGGTTTCTATGGCTACACCTTC. Encoded protein: CASPETGGFYGYTF.

This clonotype was seen ten or more times. V is TRBV15 and J is TRBJ2-7; D is possibly TRBD2 (6 bases). In germline, CDR1 is LNHNV, CDR2 YYDKDF (reference sequence). The V and J ends lost 3 bases and 3 bases respectively, with 12 bases between them. This CDR3 comprises 14 residues. The chain's CDR3 is CATSSPSGSYEQYF. The DNA of the CDR3 is TGTGCCACCAGCAGTCCTTCCGGGAGCTACGAGCAGTACTTC.

This clonotype has ten or more counts. The CDR3 bases are TGTGCCAGCAGCTTAGGCGGCGGGGCAGGGGGCGCCTTCTATGGCTACACCTTC. Translating gives CASSLGGGAGGAFYGYTF. The chain joins TRBV7-6 to TRBJ1-2; 8 nucleotides line up with TRBD1. The CDR3 consists of 18 residues. The V segment lost 1 base and the J segment 4 bases; nucleotides outside the gene matches: 14. CDR1 and CDR2 (germline): SGHVS, FNYEAQ.

This clonotype has ten or more counts. The chain links TRBV10-3 to TRBJ1-6, with D perhaps TRBD1 (5 bases). CDR3 length equals 13 residues. Germline CDR1 ENHRY, CDR2 SYGVKD. The V gene lost 10 bases and the J gene lost 10 bases, with 17 bases spanning the gap. The CDR3 is CATQPGGYSPLHF. The CDR3 coding sequence is TGTGCCACCCAACCGGGGGGGTACTCACCCCTCCACTTT.

This clonotype was observed at least ten times. The chain carries TRBV20-1 and TRBJ2-5; no clear D. The germline V and J ends were trimmed by 4 bases and 4 bases, with 7 bases remaining between them. The CDR3 runs to 11 residues. Germline lookup yields CDR1 DFQATT and CDR2 SNEGSKA (reference sequence). The CDR3 region has the DNA TGCAGTGCTACGTCTGGAGAGACCCAGTACTTC. It yields the protein CSATSGETQYF.

This clonotype appeared many times. This chain connects TRBV10-3 to TRBJ2-7; 7 bases map to TRBD2. V shed 4 bases, J shed 5 bases, and the junction held 11 bases outside the gene matches. Germline V gene data show CDR1 as ENHRY and CDR2 as SYGVKD. The CDR3 has 15 residues. CDR3 protein: CAISARSAGVDEQYF. The CDR3 DNA reads as TGTGCCATCAGTGCAAGGTCGGCGGGAGTTGACGAGCAGTACTTC.

This sequence joins TRBV29-1 and TRBJ1-3, with D unclear. The CDR3 runs to 16 residues. With 0 bases removed from V and 0 bases from J, the gap between germline ends came to 12 bases. Germline CDR1 SQVTM, CDR2 ANQGSEA. Here the CDR3 reads CSVEDRDPDSGNTIYF. The CDR3 nucleotides read TGCAGCGTTGAAGATCGGGATCCGGACTCTGGAAACACCATATATTTT.

V gene TRBV20-1 combines with J gene TRBJ2-5; 10 nucleotides align to TRBD2. V trimming: 2 bases; J trimming: 7 bases; junction bases outside the gene matches: 4. The CDR3 runs to 13 residues. The germline CDR1 and CDR2 sequences are DFQATT and SNEGSKA (reference sequence). For the CDR3, the DNA is TGCAGTGCTAGACTAGCGGGGGTGGGGACCCAGTACTTC. Its protein is CSARLAGVGTQYF.

There are many counts of this clonotype. This chain connects TRBV7-9 to TRBJ2-7; the D is unclear. Germline V gives CDR1 SEHNR, CDR2 FQNEAQ (reference sequence). Between the trimmed V and J ends, which lost 3 bases and 6 bases, there was a span of 15 bases. CDR3 length: 14 residues. CDR3 in DNA: TGTGCCAGCAGCTTTTGGCAACATCCACCCGAGCAGTACTTC. This sequence encodes CASSFWQHPPEQYF.

This clonotype was detected many times. The chain combines TRBV20-1 with TRBJ2-7; 7 positions agree with TRBD1. The ends lost 1 base at V and 4 bases at J; junction bases unmatched: 10. The CDR3 spans 15 residues. CDR1 is DFQATT, CDR2 SNEGSKA, per germline (reference sequence). CDR3 in DNA: TGCAGTGCTAGAGGCTCCGGGACAGTGGATTACGAGCAGTACTTC. Translation: CSARGSGTVDYEQYF.

The CDR3 DNA follows: TGTGCCAGCAGCTTACCGCCACGGGACGGAGCACACTATGGCTACACCTTC. Translating gives CASSLPPRDGAHYGYTF. The J gene is TRBJ1-2, the V gene TRBV7-2; D perhaps matches TRBD1 (5 bases). V was pared by 2 bases and J by 3 bases, with 19 bases between. CDR1 and CDR2 (germline): SGHTA, FQGNSA. The CDR3 length is 17 residues.

This chain uses TRBV7-3 with TRBJ1-5, with D possibly TRBD1 on 6 matching bases. The CDR3 extends over 16 amino acids. Trimming took off 5 bases at V and 5 bases at J, with 19 bases between the two ends. Germline loops: CDR1 SGHTA, CDR2 FQGTGA. In DNA form, the CDR3 reads TGTGCCAGCAGCCTGGGAACAGGGCGGGAAGATCAGCCCCAGCATTTT. Amino acid sequence: CASSLGTGREDQPQHF.

Remarks on this clonotype: One junction end does not reproduce the germline sequence, and a read error may be involved. The CDR3 sequence: CTSRDSPGELFF. In DNA, the CDR3 is TGTACCAGCAGGGACAGCCCCGGGGAGCTGTTTTTT. V usage is TRBV7-6 and J usage is TRBJ2-2, with TRBD1 matching over 7 bases. CDR1 is SGHVS, CDR2 FNYEAQ, per germline. The CDR3 is 12 amino acids.

This clonotype was seen many times. The CDR3 loop is CASSLVNPNYGYTF. In nucleotides, the CDR3 is TGTGCCAGCAGCTTGGTCAACCCTAACTATGGCTACACCTTC. The rearrangement uses TRBV7-9 and TRBJ1-2; D unresolved. V was shortened by 3 bases and J by 0 bases, with 8 bases between the two germline ends. Germline CDR1 SEHNR, CDR2 FQNEAQ (reference sequence). The length of the CDR3 is 14 residues.

In its sample, this clonotype was seen a few times. The gene calls are TRBV4-3 and TRBJ2-2; D possibly corresponds to TRBD2 (6 bases). Germline-derived CDR1 and CDR2 are LGHNA and YSLEER. Trimming stripped 4 bases from V and 7 bases from J, with 28 bases between. The CDR3 is 19 residues long. This CDR3 reads CASSPSPPGGEGLGGELFF. The CDR3 DNA sequence: TGCGCCAGCAGCCCCTCACCGCCCGGGGGAGAAGGACTTGGCGGGGAGCTGTTTTTT.

The CDR3 region has the DNA TGTGCCAGCAGTGAAAGGGACACGAGCACCGGGGAGCTGTTTTTT. It encodes CASSERDTSTGELFF. The chain combines TRBV2 with TRBJ2-2, with D tentatively TRBD1 (6 bases). The V end was cut by 2 bases, the J end by 4 bases, with 11 bases between. CDR1 is SNHLY, CDR2 FYNNEI, per germline. The CDR3 contains 15 residues.

This clonotype was found many times. This rearrangement joins TRBV7-9 to TRBJ2-5; no clear D. V was pared by 4 bases and J by 11 bases, with 2 bases between. The CDR3 is 8 amino acids. CDR1 SEHNR and CDR2 FQNEAQ come from the germline V gene (reference sequence). The CDR3 nucleotides are TGTGCCAGCAGCTCTCAGTACTTC. Translating it yields CASSSQYF.